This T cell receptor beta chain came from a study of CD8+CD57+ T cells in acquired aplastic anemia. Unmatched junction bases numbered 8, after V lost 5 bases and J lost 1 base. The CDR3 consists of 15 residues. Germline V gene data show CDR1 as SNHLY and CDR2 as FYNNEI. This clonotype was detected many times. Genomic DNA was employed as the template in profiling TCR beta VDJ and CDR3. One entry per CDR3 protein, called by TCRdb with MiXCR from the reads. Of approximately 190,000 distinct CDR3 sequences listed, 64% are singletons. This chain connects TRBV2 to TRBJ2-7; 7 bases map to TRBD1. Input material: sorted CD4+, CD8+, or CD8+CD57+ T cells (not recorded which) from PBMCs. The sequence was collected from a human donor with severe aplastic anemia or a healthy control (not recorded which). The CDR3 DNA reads TGTGCCAGCAGTCCCCAGGGGGATGAATCCTACGAGCAGTACTTC. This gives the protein CASSPQGDESYEQYF.